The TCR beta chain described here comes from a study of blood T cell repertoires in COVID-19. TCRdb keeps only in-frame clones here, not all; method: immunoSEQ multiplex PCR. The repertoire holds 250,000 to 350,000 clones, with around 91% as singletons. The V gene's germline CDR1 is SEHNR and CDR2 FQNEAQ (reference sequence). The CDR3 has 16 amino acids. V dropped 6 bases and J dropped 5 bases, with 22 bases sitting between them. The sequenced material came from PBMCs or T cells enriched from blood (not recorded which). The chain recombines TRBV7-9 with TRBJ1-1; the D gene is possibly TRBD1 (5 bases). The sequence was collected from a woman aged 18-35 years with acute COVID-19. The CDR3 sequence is CASRSVEMGPGTEAFF. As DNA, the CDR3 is TGTGCCAGCAGGTCTGTCGAGATGGGGCCAGGGACTGAAGCTTTCTTT.